This is a list of T cell receptor beta chains from one sample in a study of human versus mouse CDR3 diversity and MHC coevolution. Data came from immunoSEQ multiplex PCR; TCRdb stores just in-frame clones and leaves some out. The table shows just under 60,000 clones, with 85% to 95% occurring only once. The sequencing sample was made of naive CD4+ T cells from blood. The origin of the receptors is a person between 60 and 69 years old in good health. The CDR3 runs from the conserved cysteine through the conserved F or W. A D gene is named only where the DNA matches it firmly. For some rows the clone size is stated as once, few or many, or as a class when expanded; others skip it.

V,J,size,D,DNA,CDR3
TRBV2,TRBJ1-1,.,TRBD1,TGTGCCAGCACCTTAGATGAGGGGGCGACCACTGAAGCTTTCTTT,CASTLDEGATTEAFF
TRBV19,TRBJ2-5,.,TRBD2,TGTGCCAGTAGGAGGACTAGCGTAGAGAGGGAGACCCAGTACTTC,CASRRTSVERETQYF
TRBV7-2,TRBJ2-3,.,.,TGTGCCAGCAGCCCCCAGGCGGGCCTCACAGATACGCAGTATTTT,CASSPQAGLTDTQYF
TRBV19,TRBJ2-1,.,TRBD1,TGTGCCAGTTCAAACGGGGGACAGGGGTATGAGCAGTTCTTC,CASSNGGQGYEQFF
TRBV7-7,TRBJ2-3,.,TRBD2,TGTGCCAGCAGCCTCGGACTAGCGGGAGCCGATACGCAGTATTTT,CASSLGLAGADTQYF
TRBV19,TRBJ1-4,.,.,TGTGCCAGTAGTATAGCCTCCGGGAGGACTAATGAAAAACTGTTTTTT,CASSIASGRTNEKLFF
TRBV6-1,TRBJ1-3,.,.,TGTGCCAGCAGTGATCAGCGACCCTCTGGAAACACCATATATTTT,CASSDQRPSGNTIYF
TRBV25-1,TRBJ1-1,.,.,TGTGCCAGCAGTGAGCCACCGTGGACTGAAGCTTTCTTC,CASSEPPWTEAFF
TRBV6-1,TRBJ1-6,once,.,TGTGCCAGCAGTGGTTCAGGTTACTATAATTCACCCCTCCACTTT,CASSGSGYYNSPLHF
TRBV27,TRBJ1-2,.,.,TGTGCCAGCAGGAGAGCGGGGGGCGACTATGGCTACACCTTC,CASRRAGGDYGYTF
TRBV6-5,TRBJ2-1,.,TRBD2,TGTGCCAGCAGTTTAGCGGGAGAAGTGGGCAATGAGCAGTTCTTC,CASSLAGEVGNEQFF
TRBV19,TRBJ1-1,.,.,TGTGCCAGTAGCGGACAGTCGAACACTGAAGCTTTCTTT,CASSGQSNTEAFF
TRBV7-8,TRBJ1-5,.,.,TGTGCCAGCAGCTTAGAAGACAGCCGAAATCAGCCCCAGCATTTT,CASSLEDSRNQPQHF
TRBV5-4,TRBJ2-1,.,.,TGTGCCAGCAGCTTGGGCCAGACTAGTCCCTCCGGGCAGTTCTTC,CASSLGQTSPSGQFF
TRBV27,TRBJ1-5,.,.,TGTGCCAGCAGTCTTTCAGGGGCCGGCAATCAGCCCCAGCATTTT,CASSLSGAGNQPQHF
TRBV7-9,TRBJ1-2,.,TRBD1,TGTGCCAGCAGCTTAGGCGCAGGGGGCTCTGGCTACACCTTC,CASSLGAGGSGYTF
TRBV11-1,TRBJ2-5,once,.,TGTGCCAGCAGCCCTCGCCGCCGACAGGGAGGACTTGAGACCCAGTACTTC,CASSPRRRQGGLETQYF
TRBV20-1,TRBJ2-5,.,TRBD2,TGCAGTGTAAAGCGGGAGAGAACCCAGTACTTC,CSVKRERTQYF
TRBV19,TRBJ1-1,.,TRBD1,TGTGCCAGTAGTATCGGGCAGGGGGTGAGGGACACTGAAGCTTTCTTT,CASSIGQGVRDTEAFF
TRBV11-3,TRBJ2-7,.,.,TGTGCCAGCAGCTGGGAGCCTGTAGACGAGCAGTACTTC,CASSWEPVDEQYF
TRBV9,TRBJ1-6,.,.,TGTGCCAGCAGCGTAGACGGGAGAGGTAATTCACCCCTCCACTTT,CASSVDGRGNSPLHF
TRBV5-3,TRBJ2-3,.,TRBD2,TGTGCCAGAAGCCACCCAACCGGGACTAGGGACACAGATACGCAGTATTTT,CARSHPTGTRDTDTQYF
TRBV2,TRBJ2-7,.,TRBD1,TGTGCCAGCAGTAGACAGGGATACGAGCAGTACTTC,CASSRQGYEQYF
TRBV5-5,TRBJ1-2,.,.,TGTGCCAGCAGCCCTTCGGCAGGGCCGTATGGCTACACCTTC,CASSPSAGPYGYTF
TRBV6-4,TRBJ1-1,.,.,TGTGCCAGCAGTGATCCCCTGGGGGGGCCGGACGCTTTCTTT,CASSDPLGGPDAFF
TRBV6-1,TRBJ2-7,.,.,TGTGCCAGCAGTGACCGTCGGGGGGCCTACGAGCAGGGTGGTCGGGGATACTTC,CASSDRRGAYEQGGRGYF
TRBV7-9,TRBJ1-3,.,.,TGTGCCAGCAGCCTAGGACAGACGAACACCATATATTTT,CASSLGQTNTIYF
TRBV5-1,TRBJ1-1,.,TRBD1,TGCGCCAGCAGCTTGCGGACAGGGACAAAAATGAACACTGAAGCTTTCTTT,CASSLRTGTKMNTEAFF
TRBV6-1,TRBJ2-7,.,TRBD2,TGTGCCAGCAGTGAGGGCGGGAGGGGATCCTACGAGCAGTACTTC,CASSEGGRGSYEQYF
TRBV10-3,TRBJ2-3,.,.,TGTGCCATCAGTGAGGGCGAGCGGAGCACAGATACGCAGTATTTT,CAISEGERSTDTQYF
TRBV21-1,TRBJ2-7,.,.,TGTGCCAGCAGCAAAAGGCGTCTAGCGGGACCAGCCTACGAGCAGTACTTC,CASSKRRLAGPAYEQYF
TRBV2,TRBJ2-7,.,TRBD2,TGTGCCAGCAAAGAACTAGCGGGAGTCGGCGAGCAGTACTTC,CASKELAGVGEQYF
TRBV5-1,TRBJ2-7,.,.,TGCGCCAGCAGCCCCAGTGGGAGCTCCTACGAGCAGTACTTC,CASSPSGSSYEQYF
TRBV30,TRBJ1-1,.,.,TGTGCCTGGAGTATGCAGGCGAACACTGAAGCTTTCTTT,CAWSMQANTEAFF
TRBV18,TRBJ2-7,once,.,TGTGCCAGCTCACTACAAGCCTACGAGCAGTACTTC,CASSLQAYEQYF
TRBV30,TRBJ1-1,once,TRBD1,TGTGCCGGGACAGGGCAGAACACTGAAGCTTTCTTT,CAGTGQNTEAFF
TRBV18,TRBJ1-5,.,.,TGTGCCAGCTCACCCCAGGGGTTGCAGGGAAGCAATCAGCCCCAGCATTTT,CASSPQGLQGSNQPQHF
TRBV6-5,TRBJ1-1,.,TRBD1,TGTGCCAGCAGCCGGGACAGGGGGGTGGCTGAAGCTTTCTTT,CASSRDRGVAEAFF
TRBV5-4,TRBJ2-1,.,TRBD2,TGTGCCAGCAGCCGGGACCTAGCGGGAGGGGACAATGAGCAGTTCTTC,CASSRDLAGGDNEQFF
TRBV11-3,TRBJ2-7,.,TRBD2,TGTGCCAGCAGCCCTCGGGGGACTAGCTCCTCCTACGAGCAGTACTTC,CASSPRGTSSSYEQYF
TRBV18,TRBJ2-2,.,TRBD1,TGTGCCAGCTCGGTGGGACAGCTAGCCAGGGAGCTGTTTTTT,CASSVGQLARELFF
TRBV9,TRBJ2-7,.,.,TGTGCCAGCAGCGTAGGGGGGCGGCCCCGCAATTCGAACGAGCAGTACTTC,CASSVGGRPRNSNEQYF
TRBV9,TRBJ1-2,.,.,TGTGCCAGCAGCGAACTACCCGCATCCGGCTACACCTTC,CASSELPASGYTF
TRBV9,TRBJ2-5,.,TRBD2,TGTGCCAGCAATCCTGGAAGGACTAGCGGGAGAGAGACCCAGTACTTC,CASNPGRTSGRETQYF
TRBV29-1,TRBJ2-7,.,.,TGCAGCGTCGGGGGTACATCCTACGAGCAGTACTTC,CSVGGTSYEQYF
TRBV30,TRBJ1-1,.,.,TGTGCCTGGAGTATTACGGGGAAGGGTGCTTTCTTT,CAWSITGKGAFF
TRBV18,TRBJ1-1,.,TRBD1,TGTGCCAGCTCACAGGGGGCCAGGAACACTGAAGCTTTCTTT,CASSQGARNTEAFF
TRBV10-1,TRBJ2-1,.,.,TGCGCCAGCAGTGAGTCGACGAGGAATGAGCAGTTCTTC,CASSESTRNEQFF
TRBV19,TRBJ2-3,.,TRBD1,TGTGCCAGTAGTATAGTTGGTACAGGGGGAATCACAGATACGCAGTATTTT,CASSIVGTGGITDTQYF
TRBV19,TRBJ2-1,once,.,TGTGCCAGTAGTATAGCCAGGGCCAGCCCGTACAATGAGCAGTTCTTC,CASSIARASPYNEQFF
TRBV5-1,TRBJ2-6,.,.,TGCGCCAGCAGCTTGACAAGTTCCCTCTCTGGGGCCAACGTCCTGACTTTC,CASSLTSSLSGANVLTF
TRBV7-6,TRBJ2-3,few,TRBD2,TGTGCCAGCACCCCGGGACTAGCGGGAGTAGCAGATACGCAGTATTTT,CASTPGLAGVADTQYF
TRBV6-1,TRBJ2-7,.,TRBD1,TGTGCCAGCAGTGATTCTGCAGGACAGGGATACGAGCAGTACTTC,CASSDSAGQGYEQYF
TRBV9,TRBJ2-2,.,TRBD2,TGTGCCAGCAGCGGACTAGCGGGAAGCACCGGGGAGCTGTTTTTT,CASSGLAGSTGELFF
TRBV6-1,TRBJ1-5,.,.,TGTGCCAGCAGTGGGGGCATTGGACCCCAGCATTTT,CASSGGIGPQHF
TRBV5-1,TRBJ1-2,.,.,TGCGCCAGCAGCTTGGCCGCGCAGGCGACCTACTATGGCTACACCTTC,CASSLAAQATYYGYTF
TRBV6-1,TRBJ2-7,.,.,TGTGCCAGCAGTGAAGTCCTGATGGACTACGAGCAGTACTTC,CASSEVLMDYEQYF
TRBV6-5,TRBJ1-1,.,.,TGTGCCAGCAGTGAACCCGGGGACACTGAAGCTTTCTTT,CASSEPGDTEAFF
TRBV19,TRBJ2-7,.,TRBD2,TGTGCCAGTAGTATAGACGGGAGGGGCGAGAGCTCCTACGAGCAGTACTTC,CASSIDGRGESSYEQYF
TRBV2,TRBJ1-2,.,.,TGTGCCAGCAGTGACGACAGACAAAGAGGCTACACCTTC,CASSDDRQRGYTF